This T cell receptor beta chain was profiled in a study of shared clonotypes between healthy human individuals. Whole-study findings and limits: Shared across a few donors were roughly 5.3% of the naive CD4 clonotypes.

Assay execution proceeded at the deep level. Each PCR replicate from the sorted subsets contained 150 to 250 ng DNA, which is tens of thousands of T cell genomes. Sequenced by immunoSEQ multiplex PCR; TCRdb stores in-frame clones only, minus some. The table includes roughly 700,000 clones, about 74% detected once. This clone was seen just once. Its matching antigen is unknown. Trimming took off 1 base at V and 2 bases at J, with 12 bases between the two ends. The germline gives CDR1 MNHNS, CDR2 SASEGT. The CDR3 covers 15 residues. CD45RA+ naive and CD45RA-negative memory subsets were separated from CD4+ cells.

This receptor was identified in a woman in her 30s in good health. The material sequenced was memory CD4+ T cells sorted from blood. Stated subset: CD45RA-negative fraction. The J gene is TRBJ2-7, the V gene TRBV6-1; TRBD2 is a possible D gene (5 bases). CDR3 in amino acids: CASSEVPSSAYEQYF. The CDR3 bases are TGTGCCAGCAGTGAAGTCCCTAGCAGCGCCTACGAGCAGTACTTC.